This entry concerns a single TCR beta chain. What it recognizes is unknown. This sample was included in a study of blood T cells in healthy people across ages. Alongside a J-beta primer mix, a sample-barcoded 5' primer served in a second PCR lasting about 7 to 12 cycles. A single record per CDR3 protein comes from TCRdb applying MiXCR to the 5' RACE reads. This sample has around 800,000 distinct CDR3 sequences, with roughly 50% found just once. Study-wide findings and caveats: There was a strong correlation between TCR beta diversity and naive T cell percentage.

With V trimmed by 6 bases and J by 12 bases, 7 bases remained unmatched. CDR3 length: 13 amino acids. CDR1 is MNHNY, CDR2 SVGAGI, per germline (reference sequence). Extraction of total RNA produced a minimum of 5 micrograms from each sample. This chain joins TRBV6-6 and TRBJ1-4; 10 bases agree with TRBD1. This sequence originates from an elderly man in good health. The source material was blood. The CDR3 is CASRTGGDEELFF. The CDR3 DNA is TGTGCCAGCAGGACAGGGGGCGATGAGGAACTGTTTTTT.